Described below is a single TCR beta chain sequence and its context. Its target is not known. This sample's time point: blood 4 weeks post-SBRT, at nephrectomy. Treatment given: 15 Gy SBRT to primary tumor, nephrectomy 4 weeks later. Nephrectomy followed 15 Gy stereotactic body radiation by 4 weeks. Radiation-treated patients gave blood at baseline, week 2 and week 4. Sequenced by immunoSEQ multiplex PCR; TCRdb stores in-frame clones only, minus some. The profile shows roughly 82,000 clones, 80% to 90% of them singletons. These data originate in a study of radiation and T cells in renal cell carcinoma. General study points: In blood, top tumor clones expanded by 2 weeks, shrinking by 4. Baseline intratumoral clonotype presence is unknown without pretreatment biopsies.

The source is a woman in her 70s with renal cell carcinoma. Sequenced material: blood, taken from a patient whose treatment included radiotherapy and nephrectomy.

CDR3 residues: CASSVVGAGGTGEASEQFF. Here the CDR3 DNA reads TGTGCCAGCAGCGTCGTCGGGGCCGGGGGGACAGGAGAGGCTAGCGAGCAGTTCTTC. V is TRBV7-2 and J is TRBJ2-1, with TRBD1 as a possible D gene (8 bases). There are 19 residues in the CDR3. V lost 5 bases and J 10 bases, leaving 33 bases between the germline ends. The germline CDR1 and CDR2 sequences are SGHTA and FQGNSA.